This T cell receptor beta chain was identified during a study of cytomegalovirus exposure and HLA in healthy donors. Whole-study findings and limits: It was assumed in the presence/absence analyses that sequencing depth was roughly uniform across donors.

This clone has a single count. What it binds is not known. Despite likely unrecorded immune exposures, the donors were nominally healthy at the time of sampling. Germline loops: CDR1 LNHDA, CDR2 SQIVND (reference sequence). This CDR3 spans 15 amino acids. V lost 3 bases, J lost 0 bases, and 11 bases lay in between. A multiplex PCR was run with 60 Vbeta primers and 13 Jbeta primers. Clones were read by immunoSEQ multiplex PCR, and TCRdb kept only the in-frame ones, dropping some. The repertoire has some 150,000 clones, roughly three quarters of them found once; the top ten carry about 9.9%. This TCR derives from a man between 18 and 35 years old in good health and CMV-seropositive. The chain couples TRBV19 to TRBJ1-2; D not resolved. The sample comprised PBMCs. CDR3 loop: CASSIGRLSNYGYTF. CDR3 sequence (DNA): TGTGCCAGTAGTATTGGCAGGCTATCTAACTATGGCTACACCTTC.